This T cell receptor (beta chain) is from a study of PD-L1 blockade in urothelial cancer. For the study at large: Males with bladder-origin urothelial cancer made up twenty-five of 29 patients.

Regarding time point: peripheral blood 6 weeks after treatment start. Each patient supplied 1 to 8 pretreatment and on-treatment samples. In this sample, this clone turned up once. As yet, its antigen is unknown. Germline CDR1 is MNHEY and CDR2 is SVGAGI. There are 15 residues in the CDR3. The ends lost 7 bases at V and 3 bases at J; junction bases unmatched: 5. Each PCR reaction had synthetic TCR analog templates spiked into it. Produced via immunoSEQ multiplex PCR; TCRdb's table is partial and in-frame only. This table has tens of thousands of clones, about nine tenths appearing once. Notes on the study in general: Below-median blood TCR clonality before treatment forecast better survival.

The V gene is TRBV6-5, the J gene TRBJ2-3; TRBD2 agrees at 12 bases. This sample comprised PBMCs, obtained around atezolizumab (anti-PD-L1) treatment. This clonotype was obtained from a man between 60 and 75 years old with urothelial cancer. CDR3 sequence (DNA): TGTGCCAGCACCACCGGGACTAGCGGGACAGATACGCAGTATTTT. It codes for CASTTGTSGTDTQYF.